This T cell receptor beta chain was observed in a study of identical twins. Study-wide points: Excess twin sharing in beta out-of-frame sequences was weaker. Out-of-frame alpha sequences that twins shared showed excess low generation probability.

Healthy Caucasians made up all donors. Template switching (which added a universal primer site) was used, and cDNA carried unique molecular identifiers. TCRdb re-derived calls from the 5' RACE reads in MiXCR, one entry per CDR3 protein. The table shows 200,000 to 250,000 distinct CDR3 sequences, with roughly an eighth occurring only once. Concerning this clonotype: Its target is not known.

Germline CDR1 MDHEN, CDR2 SYDVKM. This CDR3 contains 11 residues. V lost 10 bases and J lost 1, with 7 bases in between. This sample was shared with a second study, whose subject was yellow fever vaccine responses in identical twins.

This sequence joins TRBV28 and TRBJ1-2; D unresolved. Sequencing was performed on memory (CD45RO+) T cells sorted from blood. The receptor was derived from a woman aged 18-29 years in good health. The CDR3 sequence: CATASNYGYTF. The CDR3 DNA follows: TGTGCCACGGCCAGTAACTATGGCTACACCTTC.